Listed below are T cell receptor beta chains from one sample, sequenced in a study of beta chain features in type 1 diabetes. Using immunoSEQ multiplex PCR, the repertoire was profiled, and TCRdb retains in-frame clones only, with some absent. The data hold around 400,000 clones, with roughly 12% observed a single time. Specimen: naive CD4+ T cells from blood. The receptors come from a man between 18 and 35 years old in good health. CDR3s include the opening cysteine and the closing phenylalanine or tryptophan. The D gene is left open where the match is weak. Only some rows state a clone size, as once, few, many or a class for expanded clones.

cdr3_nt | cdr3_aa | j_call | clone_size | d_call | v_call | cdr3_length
TGTGCCAGCAGCGACCTGGGGCGGTGGGGCTACACCTTC | CASSDLGRWGYTF | TRBJ1-2 | few | NA | TRBV2 | 13
TGTGCCAGCAGCCGCCAGGAGACCCAGTACTTC | CASSRQETQYF | TRBJ2-5 | NA | NA | TRBV7-9 | 11
TGTGCCAGCAGCTGGACAGCGAACACTGAAGCTTTCTTT | CASSWTANTEAFF | TRBJ1-1 | NA | NA | TRBV7-9 | 13
TGCAGCGTCCACAGGGGGGGGAGCTCCTACGAGCAGTACTTC | CSVHRGGSSYEQYF | TRBJ2-7 | few | NA | TRBV29-1 | 14
TGTGCCAGCAGCCACAGCTACAATGAGCAGTTCTTC | CASSHSYNEQFF | TRBJ2-1 | NA | NA | TRBV9 | 12
TGTGCCAGCAGTCCTCTGGGGACAGGGCGCCACGAGCAGTACTTC | CASSPLGTGRHEQYF | TRBJ2-7 | NA | TRBD1 | TRBV2 | 15
TGTGCCAGCAGTTACTCGCGGGCCTCCTACGAGCAGTACTTC | CASSYSRASYEQYF | TRBJ2-7 | few | NA | TRBV6-6 | 14
TGCAGCGTTGTAGGGGGACAACCGACCCAAGAGACCCAGTACTTC | CSVVGGQPTQETQYF | TRBJ2-5 | NA | NA | TRBV29-1 | 15
TGTGCCAGCAGTTTAGCGGGGACAGTTATCATGCCCCAGCATTTT | CASSLAGTVIMPQHF | TRBJ1-5 | NA | TRBD1 | TRBV28 | 15
TGTGCCAGCAGCTTAATGGGGCCAAACAATGAGCAGTTCTTC | CASSLMGPNNEQFF | TRBJ2-1 | NA | NA | TRBV7-3 | 14
TGTGCCAGCTCACCACCGGGACTAGCCGGTGGCAATGAGCAGTTCTTC | CASSPPGLAGGNEQFF | TRBJ2-1 | NA | TRBD2 | TRBV18 | 16
TGTGCCAGCTCACGTAGCCGGGACAGGGTAGCCACTGAAGCTTTCTTT | CASSRSRDRVATEAFF | TRBJ1-1 | NA | TRBD1 | TRBV18 | 16
TGCGCCAGCAGCCAACGTCATGGGGCGGTCGACACCGGGGAGCTGTTTTTT | CASSQRHGAVDTGELFF | TRBJ2-2 | NA | NA | TRBV4-1 | 17
TGTGCCATCAGCCGGGATCCCACTCGGCCTGGGACCCAGTACTTC | CAISRDPTRPGTQYF | TRBJ2-5 | few | NA | TRBV10-3 | 15
TGTGCCAGCAAGACCGGGACAGCCTACTCCTACGAGCAGTACTTC | CASKTGTAYSYEQYF | TRBJ2-7 | few | TRBD1 | TRBV28 | 15
TGTGCCAGCAGTTTCGAACGGGGGGAGCAGTTCTTC | CASSFERGEQFF | TRBJ2-1 | NA | NA | TRBV27 | 12
TGTGCCAGCAGTTTTAGAGGGGGCCTCTCCTACGAGCAGTACTTC | CASSFRGGLSYEQYF | TRBJ2-7 | few | TRBD1 | TRBV27 | 15
TGTGCCATCAGTCCGACCCGGACAGTCAACAATGAGCAGTTCTTC | CAISPTRTVNNEQFF | TRBJ2-1 | NA | NA | TRBV10-3 | 15
TGCGCCAGCAGCTTGGCCACGTCCTACGATACGCAGTATTTT | CASSLATSYDTQYF | TRBJ2-3 | NA | NA | TRBV5-1 | 14
TGTGCCAGTAGTATACCTGCGGGGGACTCCTACGAGCAGTACTTC | CASSIPAGDSYEQYF | TRBJ2-7 | NA | TRBD2 | TRBV19 | 15
TGTGCCTGGAGTGTAGGCAGGGCTGTTAACTATGGCTACACCTTC | CAWSVGRAVNYGYTF | TRBJ1-2 | few | NA | TRBV30 | 15
TGTGCCAGTAGTATCCGGAACACTGAAGCTTTCTTT | CASSIRNTEAFF | TRBJ1-1 | NA | NA | TRBV19 | 12
TGTGCCAGCAGCCAAGCCCCCTTAGCGGGGGGGGACACAGATACGCAGTATTTT | CASSQAPLAGGDTDTQYF | TRBJ2-3 | NA | TRBD2 | TRBV4-2 | 18
TGTGCCAGCAGTCGACAGTCTCTGGGGGAAAAACTGTTTTTT | CASSRQSLGEKLFF | TRBJ1-4 | NA | NA | TRBV6-6 | 14
TGTGCCAGCAGTTACGGGAGCCGACTAGCCTACGAGCAGTACTTC | CASSYGSRLAYEQYF | TRBJ2-7 | NA | NA | TRBV6-5 | 15
TGTGCCAGCAGTGAACAGGGGGTGGGGAAGGGCTACACCTTC | CASSEQGVGKGYTF | TRBJ1-2 | few | TRBD1 | TRBV2 | 14
TGTGCCAGCACACTAGGAGGGCAGACGCATGCTAACTATGGCTACACCTTC | CASTLGGQTHANYGYTF | TRBJ1-2 | NA | NA | TRBV7-2 | 17
TGCGCCAGCAGCTTGATAGCGGGAGCCCCCGGGGAGCTGTTTTTT | CASSLIAGAPGELFF | TRBJ2-2 | few | TRBD2 | TRBV5-1 | 15
TGTGCCAGCAGCTTAGATACGGGGACAGGCCCTCGGGAGACCCAGTACTTC | CASSLDTGTGPRETQYF | TRBJ2-5 | NA | TRBD1 | TRBV13 | 17
TGTGCCTGGAGCTACCCCGGACTTGGGAACACTGAAGCTTTCTTT | CAWSYPGLGNTEAFF | TRBJ1-1 | NA | NA | TRBV30 | 15
TGCGCCAGCAGCGGACTAGCGGGGGGAACCGGGGAGCTGTTTTTT | CASSGLAGGTGELFF | TRBJ2-2 | NA | TRBD2 | TRBV5-1 | 15
TGCGCCAGCAGCCAACCGACATATAACTATGGCTACACCTTC | CASSQPTYNYGYTF | TRBJ1-2 | NA | NA | TRBV4-1 | 14
TGTGCCTGGAGTGTAGGGGACAATCAGCCCCAGCATTTT | CAWSVGDNQPQHF | TRBJ1-5 | few | NA | TRBV30 | 13
TGTGCCAGCAGTTCCGGACTAGGGCCCTACGAGCAGTACTTC | CASSSGLGPYEQYF | TRBJ2-7 | few | TRBD2 | TRBV11-1 | 14
TGTGCCAGCAGCTTTGTAACAGGGGATGAGACCCAGTACTTC | CASSFVTGDETQYF | TRBJ2-5 | NA | TRBD1 | TRBV2 | 14
TGTGCCAGCAGTCCAGGGCTAACCAAGGGAAAACTGTTTTTT | CASSPGLTKGKLFF | TRBJ1-4 | NA | NA | TRBV28 | 14
TGTGCCAGCAGTCAACAGGGGGAGACCCAGTACTTC | CASSQQGETQYF | TRBJ2-5 | few | TRBD1 | TRBV28 | 12
TGCGCCAGCAGCTTGACAGGGGGCAGCACAGATACGCAGTATTTT | CASSLTGGSTDTQYF | TRBJ2-3 | NA | TRBD1 | TRBV5-1 | 15
TGTGCCAGCACCAAGGACAGGGGGGGATTAGACAATGAGCAGTTCTTC | CASTKDRGGLDNEQFF | TRBJ2-1 | NA | TRBD1 | TRBV7-2 | 16
TGTGCCAGTAGTGGATGGACAGGGACGGGGAACACTGAAGCTTTCTTT | CASSGWTGTGNTEAFF | TRBJ1-1 | few | TRBD1 | TRBV19 | 16
TGCGCCAGCAGCTTCCTGCGGACTAGCGGAAATATGAACACCGGGGAGCTGTTTTTT | CASSFLRTSGNMNTGELFF | TRBJ2-2 | few | TRBD2 | TRBV5-1 | 19